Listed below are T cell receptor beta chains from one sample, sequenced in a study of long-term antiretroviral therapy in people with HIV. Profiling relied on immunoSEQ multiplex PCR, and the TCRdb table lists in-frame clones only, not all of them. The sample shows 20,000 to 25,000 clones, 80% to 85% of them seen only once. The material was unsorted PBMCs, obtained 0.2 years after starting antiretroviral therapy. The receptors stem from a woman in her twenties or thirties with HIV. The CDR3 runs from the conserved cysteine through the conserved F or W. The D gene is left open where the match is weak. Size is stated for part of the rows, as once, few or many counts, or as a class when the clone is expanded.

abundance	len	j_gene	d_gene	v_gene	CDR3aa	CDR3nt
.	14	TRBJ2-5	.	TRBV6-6	CASSYSRGPETQYF	TGTGCCAGCAGTTACTCGCGGGGACCAGAGACCCAGTACTTC
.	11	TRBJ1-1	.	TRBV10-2	CASRVGTEAFF	TGCGCCAGCAGGGTCGGTACTGAAGCTTTCTTT
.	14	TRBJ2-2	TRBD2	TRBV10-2	CASTERGRTGELFF	TGCGCCAGCACTGAGCGGGGACGGACCGGGGAGCTGTTTTTT
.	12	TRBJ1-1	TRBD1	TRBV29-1	CSVYRGNTEAFF	TGCAGCGTGTACAGGGGGAACACTGAAGCTTTCTTT
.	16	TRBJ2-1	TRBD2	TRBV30	CAWSEAGTSGEDEQFF	TGTGCCTGGAGTGAAGCCGGGACTAGCGGGGAAGATGAGCAGTTCTTC
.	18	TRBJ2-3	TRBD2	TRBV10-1	CASSEGLAGGPGTDTQYF	TGCGCCAGCAGTGAGGGACTAGCGGGGGGGCCCGGCACAGATACGCAGTATTTT
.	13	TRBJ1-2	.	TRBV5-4	CASSLGAVYGYTF	TGTGCCAGCAGCTTGGGGGCAGTCTATGGCTACACCTTC
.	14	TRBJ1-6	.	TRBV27	CASSLPIVNSPLHF	TGTGCCAGCAGTTTGCCTATTGTAAATTCACCCCTCCACTTT
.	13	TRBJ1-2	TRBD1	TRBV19	CASKTGGVFGYTF	TGTGCCAGTAAGACAGGGGGCGTCTTCGGCTACACCTTC
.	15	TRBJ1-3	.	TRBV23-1	CASSHVRPSGNTIYF	TGCGCCAGCAGTCATGTGCGTCCCTCTGGAAACACCATATATTTT
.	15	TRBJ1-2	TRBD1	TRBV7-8	CASSPGQGAWDGYTF	TGTGCCAGCAGCCCCGGACAGGGGGCATGGGATGGCTACACCTTC
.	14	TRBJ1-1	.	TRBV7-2	CASSRGTDSTEAFF	TGTGCCAGCAGCCGAGGGACTGATTCTACTGAAGCTTTCTTT
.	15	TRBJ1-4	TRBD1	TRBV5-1	CASSRDRGPDEKLFF	TGCGCCAGCAGCCGGGACAGGGGGCCGGATGAAAAACTGTTTTTT
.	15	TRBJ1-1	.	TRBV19	CASRGARTMNTEAFF	TGTGCCAGTAGGGGAGCAAGGACGATGAACACTGAAGCTTTCTTT
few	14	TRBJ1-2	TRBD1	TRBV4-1	CASSQDRGTGGYTF	TGCGCCAGCAGCCAAGACAGGGGGACGGGTGGCTACACCTTC
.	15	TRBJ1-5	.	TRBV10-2	CASRDLGLSNQPQHF	TGCGCCAGCAGGGATCTGGGACTTAGCAATCAGCCCCAGCATTTT
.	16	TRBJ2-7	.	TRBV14	CASSQVRWEWGNEQYF	TGTGCCAGCAGCCAAGTTCGATGGGAGTGGGGTAACGAGCAGTACTTC
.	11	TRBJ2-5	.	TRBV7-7	CASSYGETQYF	TGTGCCAGCAGCTACGGGGAGACCCAGTACTTC
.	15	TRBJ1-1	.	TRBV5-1	CASKRDNNLNTEAFF	TGCGCCAGCAAACGGGACAACAATTTGAACACTGAAGCTTTCTTT
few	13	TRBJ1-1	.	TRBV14	CASSQGKQTEAFF	TGTGCCAGCAGCCAAGGGAAACAAACTGAAGCTTTCTTT
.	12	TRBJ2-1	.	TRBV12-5	CASGENGNEQFF	TGTGCTAGTGGAGAGAATGGGAATGAGCAGTTCTTC
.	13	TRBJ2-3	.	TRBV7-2	CASSLGRTDTQYF	TGTGCCAGCAGCTTAGGGAGGACAGATACGCAGTATTTT
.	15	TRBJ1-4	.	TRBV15	CATSTEGRTNEKLFF	TGTGCCACCAGCACCGAGGGTCGAACTAATGAAAAACTGTTTTTT
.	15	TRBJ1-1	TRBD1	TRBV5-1	CASSNNRGMNTEAFF	TGCGCCAGCAGCAATAACAGGGGAATGAACACTGAAGCTTTCTTT
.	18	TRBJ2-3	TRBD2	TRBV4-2	CASSPRESSGELTDTQYF	TGTGCCAGCAGCCCCCGCGAGAGTAGCGGGGAACTCACAGATACGCAGTATTTT